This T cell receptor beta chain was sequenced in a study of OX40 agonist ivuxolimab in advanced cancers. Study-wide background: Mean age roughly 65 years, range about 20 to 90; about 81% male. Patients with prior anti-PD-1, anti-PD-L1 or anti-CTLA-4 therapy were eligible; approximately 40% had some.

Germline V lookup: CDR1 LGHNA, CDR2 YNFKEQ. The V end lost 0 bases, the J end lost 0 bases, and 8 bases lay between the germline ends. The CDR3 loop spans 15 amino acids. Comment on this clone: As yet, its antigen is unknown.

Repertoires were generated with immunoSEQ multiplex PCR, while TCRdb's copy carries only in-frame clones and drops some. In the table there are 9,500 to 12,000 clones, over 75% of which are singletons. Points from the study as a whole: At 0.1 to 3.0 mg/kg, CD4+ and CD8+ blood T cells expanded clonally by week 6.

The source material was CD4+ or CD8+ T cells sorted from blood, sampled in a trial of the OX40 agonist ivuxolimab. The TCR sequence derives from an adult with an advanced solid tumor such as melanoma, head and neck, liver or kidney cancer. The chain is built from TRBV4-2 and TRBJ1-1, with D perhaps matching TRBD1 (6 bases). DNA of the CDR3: TGTGCCAGCAGCCAAGAGGACAGCCTGAACACTGAAGCTTTCTTT. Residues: CASSQEDSLNTEAFF.